The next 27 T cell receptor beta chains were all read from a single sample in a study of shared clonotypes between healthy human individuals (dated by TCRdb to about 2020). For the CD8 naive samples, CD45RO-negative cells were positively selected for CCR7, yielding a CD45RA+CCR7+ population from which TemRA cells were excluded. The library came from the immunoSEQ multiplex PCR assay. TCRdb's version of the immuneACCESS table is confined to in-frame rearrangements and falls short of the full clone set. An unresolved V gene accounts for under half of the shortfall where checked; the remainder is of unknown origin. Counted in this sample were about 1,900,000 clones; less than 95% of them appeared once. The leading ten clones occupy 1.2% of the sample. The specimen sequenced was naive CD8+ T cells sorted from blood. The cell subset or site label, read with the paper, signifies: CD45RA+CCR7+. The receptor source for this set is a young man in good health.

This chain uses TRBV27 with TRBJ1-5; D ambiguous. With 1 base removed from V and 6 bases from J, the gap between germline ends came to 10 bases. The CDR3 is 14 residues long. In germline, CDR1 is MNHEY, CDR2 SMNVEV (reference sequence). The chain's CDR3 is CASSLWPGSQPQHF. CDR3 bases: TGTGCCAGCAGTTTATGGCCCGGGAGTCAGCCCCAGCATTTT.

The chain uses TRBV7-8 and TRBJ2-7, with 9 bases lining up with TRBD2. V shed 5 bases, J shed 3 bases, and the junction held 5 bases outside the gene matches. CDR3 length: 14 residues. CDR1 and CDR2 (germline): SGHVS, FQNEAQ. The DNA for the CDR3 is TGTGCCAGCAGCCTTAGCGGGAGCCGCTACGAGCAGTACTTC. This sequence encodes CASSLSGSRYEQYF.

The chain combines TRBV30 with TRBJ2-7; D may match TRBD1 or TRBD2 (5 bases each). CDR3 length: 15 amino acids. The germline V and J ends were trimmed by 2 bases and 0 bases, with 14 bases remaining between them. Germline V CDR1 and CDR2: GTSNPN, SVGIG (reference sequence). This CDR3 is CAWSNGWDGSYEQYF. Written as DNA, the CDR3 is TGTGCCTGGAGTAATGGGTGGGACGGCTCCTACGAGCAGTACTTC.

The CDR3 protein is CASSGGQGDYGYTF. CDR3 nucleotide sequence: TGTGCCAGTAGTGGGGGACAGGGAGACTATGGCTACACCTTC. V is TRBV19 and J is TRBJ1-2, with 9 nucleotides matching TRBD1. CDR3 length: 14 residues. The V and J ends lost 5 bases and 3 bases, in that order; junction bases with no gene match: 4. Germline lookup yields CDR1 LNHDA and CDR2 SQIVND (reference sequence).

This clone appeared once. The V gene is TRBV5-1, the J gene TRBJ2-7; 8 bases align to TRBD2. V gave up 0 bases and J gave up 0 bases; unmatched junction bases: 8. Germline values: CDR1 SGHRS, CDR2 YFSETQ. The CDR3 runs 17 residues. The CDR3 bases are TGCGCCAGCAGCTTGGCCCCTAGCGGGTTACTCTCCTACGAGCAGTACTTC. Amino acids: CASSLAPSGLLSYEQYF.

On this clone itself: This sample also contains other DNA sequences that code for the same CDR3. The V call is TRBV28, the J call TRBJ2-7; unclear D gene. Germline CDR1 and CDR2: MDHEN and SYDVKM. The ends were cut back, 2 bases at V and 2 bases at J, with 10 bases in the middle. The CDR3 runs 14 residues. As DNA, the CDR3 is TGTGCCAGCAGTTTACAAGGCGGAACCTACGAGCAGTACTTC. Residues: CASSLQGGTYEQYF. The variable domain in full, completed from reference TRBV28 and TRBJ2-7, reads DVKVTQSSRYLVKRTGEKVFLECVQDMDHENMFWYRQDPGLGLRLIYFSYDVKMKEKGDIPEGYSVSREKKERFSLILESASTNQTSMYLCASSLQGGTYEQYFGPGTRLTVT.

This rearrangement joins TRBV25-1 to TRBJ1-2, with D perhaps matching TRBD1 (6 bases). Looked up from germline, CDR1 is MGHDK and CDR2 is SYGVNS. This CDR3 is 16 amino acids long. The V gene lost 1 base and the J gene lost 2 bases, with 14 bases spanning the gap. CDR3 in DNA: TGTGCCAGCAGTGAATGGGGGGGCAGCCGAAACTATGGCTACACCTTC. It yields the protein CASSEWGGSRNYGYTF.

This clone was recorded once. Other DNA sequences within the sample encode an identical CDR3. The chain is built from TRBV29-1 and TRBJ1-1; no clear D gene. This CDR3 contains 12 residues. The V gene lost 6 bases and the J gene lost 1 base, with 9 bases spanning the gap. Germline V gene lookup returns CDR1 SQVTM and CDR2 ANQGSEA. The CDR3 loop is CSVLLPNTEAFF. CDR3 sequence (DNA): TGCAGCGTGCTCCTCCCGAACACTGAAGCTTTCTTT.

The rearrangement links TRBV13 to TRBJ1-5; the D is unclear. The CDR3 has 16 amino acids. Germline V gives CDR1 PRHDT, CDR2 FYEKMQ (reference sequence). With 2 bases removed from V and 4 bases from J, the gap between germline ends came to 15 bases. CDR3 sequence reads: CASSLRAEGVNQPQHF. The CDR3 DNA reads TGTGCCAGCAGCTTAAGGGCTGAGGGAGTTAATCAGCCCCAGCATTTT.

This clone was recorded only once. CDR3 DNA: TGTGCCAGCAGCTTAGCGCTAGCGGGTCGGGATGAGCAGTACTTC. It encodes CASSLALAGRDEQYF. The J gene is TRBJ2-7, the V gene TRBV7-2, with TRBD2 identical over 8 bases. This CDR3 is built from 15 residues. Germline V CDR1 and CDR2: SGHTA, FQGNSA. Trimming cost V 0 bases and J 7 bases; bases outside gene matches: 8.

V gene TRBV4-1 combines with J gene TRBJ2-7, with TRBD2 matching over 8 bases. J lost 3 bases, V lost 3 bases, and 4 bases had no gene match. Per germline, CDR1 MGHRA and CDR2 YSYEKL. This CDR3 comprises 14 residues. The DNA of the CDR3 is TGCGCCAGCAGCCAGGCGGGAGGAATCTACGAGCAGTACTTC. Amino acid sequence: CASSQAGGIYEQYF.

CDR3 DNA sequence: TGCGCCAGCGGACAGGGGGTCCCCTACGAGCAGTACTTC. Its translation: CASGQGVPYEQYF. The V and J genes are TRBV5-1 and TRBJ2-7; 10 bases agree with TRBD1. The CDR3 spans 13 residues. Germline V gene sequence: CDR1 SGHRS, CDR2 YFSETQ. V was clipped by 7 bases and J by 2 bases; unmatched bases: 3.

This clone came up once. The CDR3 sequence is CASSLEGGNHQPQHF. In nucleotides, the CDR3 is TGTGCCAGCAGCTTAGAGGGGGGGAACCATCAGCCCCAGCATTTT. The chain couples TRBV7-9 to TRBJ1-5; D is possibly TRBD1 (6 bases). The CDR3 spans 15 residues. Germline V gene data show CDR1 as SEHNR and CDR2 as FQNEAQ (reference sequence). The germline V and J ends were trimmed by 1 base and 5 bases, with 12 bases remaining between them.

CDR3 loop: CASSYSGSTNEKLFF. DNA of the CDR3: TGTGCCAGCAGCTACTCCGGGTCAACTAATGAAAAACTGTTTTTT. The V and J genes are TRBV11-2 and TRBJ1-4; D not resolved. The ends were cut back, 4 bases at V and 0 bases at J, with 9 bases in the middle. Germline V gives CDR1 SGHAT, CDR2 FQNNGV. CDR3 length equals 15 residues. Full variable domain (outside the CDR3, taken from reference TRBV11-2 and TRBJ1-4): EAGVAQSPRYKIIEKRQSVAFWCNPISGHATLYWYQQILGQGPKLLIQFQNNGVVDDSQLPKDRFSAERLKGVDSTLKIQPAKLEDSAVYLCASSYSGSTNEKLFFGSGTQLSVL.

This rearrangement joins TRBV25-1 to TRBJ2-3; D possibly corresponds to TRBD1 (5 bases). V was shortened by 11 bases and J by 1 base, with 13 bases between the two germline ends. The germline V gene has CDR1 MGHDK and CDR2 SYGVNS. This CDR3 has 13 residues. The CDR3 region is CACAQGGTDTQYF. CDR3 coding DNA: TGTGCCTGTGCCCAAGGGGGCACAGATACGCAGTATTTT.

V is TRBV29-1 and J is TRBJ2-7, with D hard to call. V was pared by 4 bases and J by 2 bases, with 6 bases between. The CDR3 length is 11 residues. Germline V gives CDR1 SQVTM, CDR2 ANQGSEA. CDR3 sequence (DNA): TGCAGCGTTGGGTGGACCTACGAGCAGTACTTC. Amino acid sequence: CSVGWTYEQYF.

The rearrangement uses TRBV13 and TRBJ2-1, with unresolved D. This CDR3 region has 16 residues. V shed 1 base and J shed 8 bases, with 18 bases lying between them. The V gene's germline CDR1 is PRHDT and CDR2 FYEKMQ (reference sequence). The CDR3 here is CASSLAGSFVSDEQFF. The CDR3 DNA reads as TGTGCCAGCAGCTTAGCCGGCTCCTTCGTGAGCGATGAGCAGTTCTTC.

The chain joins TRBV7-9 to TRBJ2-3, with D unclear. The ends were cut back, 5 bases at V and 6 bases at J, with 9 bases in the middle. Germline loops: CDR1 SEHNR, CDR2 FQNEAQ (reference sequence). This CDR3 comprises 12 residues. The CDR3 DNA is TGTGCCAGCAGCCCAGGAATGGATACGCAGTATTTT. This translates into CASSPGMDTQYF.

The chain couples TRBV27 to TRBJ2-3; 10 bases agree with TRBD2. This CDR3 region has 16 residues. V shed 7 bases and J 5 bases; nucleotides not matched to a gene: 12. Germline V lookup: CDR1 MNHEY, CDR2 SMNVEV (reference sequence). CDR3 nucleotides: TGTGCCAGCAAGGGCCCAGCGGGAGGGCCAAGAGATACGCAGTATTTT. This sequence encodes CASKGPAGGPRDTQYF.

This sequence joins TRBV28 and TRBJ2-3; 8 nucleotides match TRBD2. Germline CDR1 is MDHEN and CDR2 is SYDVKM. With 7 bases clipped from V and 3 bases from J, the junction kept 9 bases outside the gene matches. CDR3 size: 15 residues. CDR3: CASTRGGSSTDTQYF. The CDR3 coding sequence is TGTGCCAGCACGCGCGGGGGGAGTAGTACAGATACGCAGTATTTT.

The chain has TRBV30 and TRBJ2-7; D might be TRBD1 or TRBD2, each matching 5 bases. V shed 0 bases and J shed 0 bases, with 9 bases lying between them. The CDR3 is 14 residues long. The germline CDR1 and CDR2 sequences are GTSNPN and SVGIG (reference sequence). CDR3 DNA sequence: TGTGCCTGGAGTGTGGCAGGGAGCTCCTACGAGCAGTACTTC. Encoded protein: CAWSVAGSSYEQYF. Using reference TRBV30 and TRBJ2-7 for the parts outside the CDR3, the full variable domain is SQTIHQWPATLVQPVGSPLSLECTVEGTSNPNLYWYRQAAGRGLQLLFYSVGIGQISSEVPQNLSASRPQDRQFILSSKKLLLSDSGFYLCAWSVAGSSYEQYFGPGTRLTVT.

The chain couples TRBV28 to TRBJ2-5; D perhaps matches TRBD2 (6 bases). The V gene lost 6 bases and the J gene lost 5 bases, with 22 bases spanning the gap. The CDR3 is made up of 16 amino acids. Per germline, CDR1 MDHEN and CDR2 SYDVKM. In DNA form, the CDR3 reads TGTGCCAGCAGCTCGGGGGACCGAGTCGCTTGGGAGACCCAGTACTTC. Its protein product is CASSSGDRVAWETQYF.

The CDR3 is CASSPLGGETQYF. In nucleotides, the CDR3 is TGCGCCAGCAGCCCCTTGGGGGGGGAGACCCAGTACTTC. The rearrangement uses TRBV4-1 and TRBJ2-5, with TRBD2 matching 7 bases. Germline-derived CDR1 and CDR2 are MGHRA and YSYEKL. This CDR3 spans 13 amino acids. Trimming took 4 bases from V and 5 from J; bases not matched to a gene: 4.

The V call is TRBV9, the J call TRBJ2-7; the D is unclear. The CDR3 runs 14 residues. Trimming took 0 bases from V and 1 from J, leaving 8 bases between them. CDR1 SGDLS and CDR2 YYNGEE come from the germline V gene. Here the CDR3 DNA reads TGTGCCAGCAGCGTAGGGGTGGTTTCCTACGAGCAGTACTTC. Its protein is CASSVGVVSYEQYF. Filled out from reference TRBV9 and TRBJ2-7, the complete variable domain reads DSGVTQTPKHLITATGQRVTLRCSPRSGDLSVYWYQQSLDQGLQFLIQYYNGEERAKGNILERFSAQQFPDLHSELNLSSLELGDSALYFCASSVGVVSYEQYFGPGTRLTVT.

This chain links TRBV28 with TRBJ2-7, with a possible D match to TRBD1 (6 bases). The CDR3 is made up of 15 amino acids. From germline, CDR1 is MDHEN and CDR2 SYDVKM. The germline V and J ends were trimmed by 4 bases and 3 bases, with 16 bases remaining between them. CDR3: CASSSGHGTSYEQYF. For the CDR3, the DNA is TGTGCCAGCAGTTCAGGCCACGGGACAAGCTACGAGCAGTACTTC.

This chain joins TRBV5-6 and TRBJ1-4, with TRBD1 identical over 7 bases. J gave up 8 bases and V 7 bases, and 8 bases lay outside the gene matches. Germline CDR1 reads SGHDT; CDR2 reads YYEEEE. The CDR3 contains 13 residues. The CDR3 DNA reads TGTGCCAGCGGCCAGGGGGTCGGAGAAAAACTGTTTTTT. It is translated as CASGQGVGEKLFF.

Concerning this clone: The same CDR3 is also encoded by other DNA sequences in this sample. The chain combines TRBV27 with TRBJ2-7; possible D gene TRBD1, 6 bases. Trimming took 5 bases from V and 4 from J, leaving 12 bases between them. The CDR3 runs 13 residues. Germline CDR1 MNHEY, CDR2 SMNVEV (reference sequence). The CDR3 here is CASSQGRGYEQYF. CDR3 coding DNA: TGTGCCAGCAGTCAGGGGAGAGGATACGAGCAGTACTTC.